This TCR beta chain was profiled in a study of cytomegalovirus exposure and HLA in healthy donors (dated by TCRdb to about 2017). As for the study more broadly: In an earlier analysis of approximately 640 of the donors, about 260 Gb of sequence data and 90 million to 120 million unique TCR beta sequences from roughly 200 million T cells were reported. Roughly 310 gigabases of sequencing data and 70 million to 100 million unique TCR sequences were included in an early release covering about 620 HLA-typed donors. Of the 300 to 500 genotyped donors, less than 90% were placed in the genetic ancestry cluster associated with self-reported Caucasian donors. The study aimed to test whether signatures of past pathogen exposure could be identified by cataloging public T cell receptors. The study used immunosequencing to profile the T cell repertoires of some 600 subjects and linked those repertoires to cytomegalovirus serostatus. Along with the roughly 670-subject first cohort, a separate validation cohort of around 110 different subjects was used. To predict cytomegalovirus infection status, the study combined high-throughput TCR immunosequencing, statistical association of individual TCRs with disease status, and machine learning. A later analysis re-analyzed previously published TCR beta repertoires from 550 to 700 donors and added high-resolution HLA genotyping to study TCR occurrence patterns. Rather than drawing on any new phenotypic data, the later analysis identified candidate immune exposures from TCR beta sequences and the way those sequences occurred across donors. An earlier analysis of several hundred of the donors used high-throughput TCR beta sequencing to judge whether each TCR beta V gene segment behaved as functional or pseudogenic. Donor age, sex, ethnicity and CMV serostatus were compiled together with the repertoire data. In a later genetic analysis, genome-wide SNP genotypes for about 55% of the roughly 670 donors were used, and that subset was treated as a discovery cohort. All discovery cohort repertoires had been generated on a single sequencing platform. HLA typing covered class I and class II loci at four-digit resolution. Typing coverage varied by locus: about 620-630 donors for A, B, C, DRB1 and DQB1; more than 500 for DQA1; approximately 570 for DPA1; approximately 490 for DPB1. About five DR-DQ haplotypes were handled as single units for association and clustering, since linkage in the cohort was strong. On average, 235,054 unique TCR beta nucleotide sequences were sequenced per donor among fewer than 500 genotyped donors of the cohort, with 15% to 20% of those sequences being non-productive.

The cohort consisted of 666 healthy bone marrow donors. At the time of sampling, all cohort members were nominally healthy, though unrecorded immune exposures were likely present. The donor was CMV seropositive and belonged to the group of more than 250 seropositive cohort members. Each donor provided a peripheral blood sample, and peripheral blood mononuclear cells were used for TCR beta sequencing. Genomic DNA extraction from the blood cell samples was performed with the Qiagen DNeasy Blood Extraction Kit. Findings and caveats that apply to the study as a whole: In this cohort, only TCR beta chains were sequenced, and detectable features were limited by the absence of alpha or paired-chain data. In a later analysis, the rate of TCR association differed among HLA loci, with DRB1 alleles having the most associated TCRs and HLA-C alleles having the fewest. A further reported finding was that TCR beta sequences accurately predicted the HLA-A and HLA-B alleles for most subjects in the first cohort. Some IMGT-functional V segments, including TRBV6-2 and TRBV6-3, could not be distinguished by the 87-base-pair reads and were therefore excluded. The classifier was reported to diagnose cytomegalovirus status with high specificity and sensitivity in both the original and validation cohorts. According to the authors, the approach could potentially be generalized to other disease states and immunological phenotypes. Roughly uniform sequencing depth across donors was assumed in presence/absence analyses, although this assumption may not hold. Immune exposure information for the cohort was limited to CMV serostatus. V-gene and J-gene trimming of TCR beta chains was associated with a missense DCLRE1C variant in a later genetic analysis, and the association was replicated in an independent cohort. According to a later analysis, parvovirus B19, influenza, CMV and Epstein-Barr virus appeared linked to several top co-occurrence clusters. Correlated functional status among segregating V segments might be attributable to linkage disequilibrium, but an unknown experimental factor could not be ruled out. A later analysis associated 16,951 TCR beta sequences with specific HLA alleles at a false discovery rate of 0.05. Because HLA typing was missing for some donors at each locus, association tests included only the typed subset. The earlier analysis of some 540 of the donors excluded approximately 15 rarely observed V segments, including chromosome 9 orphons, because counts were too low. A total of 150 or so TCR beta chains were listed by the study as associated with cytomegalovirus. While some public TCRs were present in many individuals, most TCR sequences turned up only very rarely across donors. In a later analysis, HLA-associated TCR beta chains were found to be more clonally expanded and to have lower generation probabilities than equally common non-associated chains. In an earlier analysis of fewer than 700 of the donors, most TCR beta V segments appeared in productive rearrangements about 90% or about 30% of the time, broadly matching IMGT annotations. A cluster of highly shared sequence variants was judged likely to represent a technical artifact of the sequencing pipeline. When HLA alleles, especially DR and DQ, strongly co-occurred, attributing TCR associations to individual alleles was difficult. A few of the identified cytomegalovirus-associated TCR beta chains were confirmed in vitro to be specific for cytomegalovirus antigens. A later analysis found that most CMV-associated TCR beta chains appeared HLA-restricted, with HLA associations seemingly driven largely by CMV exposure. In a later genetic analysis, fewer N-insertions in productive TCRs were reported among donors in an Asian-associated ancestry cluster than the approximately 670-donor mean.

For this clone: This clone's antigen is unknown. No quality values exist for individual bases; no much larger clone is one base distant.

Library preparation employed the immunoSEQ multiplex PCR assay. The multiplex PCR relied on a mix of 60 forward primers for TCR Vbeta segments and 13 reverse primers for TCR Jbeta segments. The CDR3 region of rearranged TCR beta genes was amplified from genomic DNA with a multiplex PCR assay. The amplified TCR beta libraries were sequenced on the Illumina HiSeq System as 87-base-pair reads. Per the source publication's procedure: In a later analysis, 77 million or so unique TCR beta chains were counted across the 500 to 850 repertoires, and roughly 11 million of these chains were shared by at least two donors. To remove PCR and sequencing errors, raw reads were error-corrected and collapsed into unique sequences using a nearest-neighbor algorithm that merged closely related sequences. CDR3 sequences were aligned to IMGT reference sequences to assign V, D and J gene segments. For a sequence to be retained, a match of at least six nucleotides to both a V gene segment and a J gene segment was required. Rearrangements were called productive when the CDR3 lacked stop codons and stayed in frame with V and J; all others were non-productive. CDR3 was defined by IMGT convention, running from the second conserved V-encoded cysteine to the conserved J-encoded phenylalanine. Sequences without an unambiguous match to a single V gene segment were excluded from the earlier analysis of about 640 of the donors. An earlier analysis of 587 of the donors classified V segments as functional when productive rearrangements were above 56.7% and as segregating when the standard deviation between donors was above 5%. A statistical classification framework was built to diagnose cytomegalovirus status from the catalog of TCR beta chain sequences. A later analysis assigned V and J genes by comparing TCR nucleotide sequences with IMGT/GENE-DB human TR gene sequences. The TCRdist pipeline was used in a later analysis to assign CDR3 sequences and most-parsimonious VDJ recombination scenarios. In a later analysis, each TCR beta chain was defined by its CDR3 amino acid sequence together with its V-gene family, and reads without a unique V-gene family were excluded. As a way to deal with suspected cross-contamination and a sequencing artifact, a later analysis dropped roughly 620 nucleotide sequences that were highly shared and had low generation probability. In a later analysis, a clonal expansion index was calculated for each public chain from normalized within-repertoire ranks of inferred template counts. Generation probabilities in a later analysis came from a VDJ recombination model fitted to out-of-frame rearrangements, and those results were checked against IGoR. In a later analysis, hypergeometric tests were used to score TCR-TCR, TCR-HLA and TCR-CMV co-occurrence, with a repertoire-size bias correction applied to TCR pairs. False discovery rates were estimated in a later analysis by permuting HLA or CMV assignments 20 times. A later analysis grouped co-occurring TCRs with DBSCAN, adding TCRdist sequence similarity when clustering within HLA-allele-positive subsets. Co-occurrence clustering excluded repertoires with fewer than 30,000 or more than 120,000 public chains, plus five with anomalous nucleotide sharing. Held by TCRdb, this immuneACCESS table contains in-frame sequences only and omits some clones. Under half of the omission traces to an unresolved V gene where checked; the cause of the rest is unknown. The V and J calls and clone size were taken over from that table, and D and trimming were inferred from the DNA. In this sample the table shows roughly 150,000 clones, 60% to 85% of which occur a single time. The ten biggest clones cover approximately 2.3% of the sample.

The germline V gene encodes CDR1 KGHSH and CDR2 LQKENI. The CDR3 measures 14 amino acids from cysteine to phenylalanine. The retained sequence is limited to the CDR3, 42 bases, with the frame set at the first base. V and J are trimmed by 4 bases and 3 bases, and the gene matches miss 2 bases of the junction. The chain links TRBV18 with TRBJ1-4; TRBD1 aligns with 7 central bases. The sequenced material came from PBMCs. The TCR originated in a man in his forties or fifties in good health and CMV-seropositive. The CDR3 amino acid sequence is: CASSLRGSNEKLFF. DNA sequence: TGTGCCAGCTCACTCAGGGGGTCTAATGAAAAACTGTTTTTT.